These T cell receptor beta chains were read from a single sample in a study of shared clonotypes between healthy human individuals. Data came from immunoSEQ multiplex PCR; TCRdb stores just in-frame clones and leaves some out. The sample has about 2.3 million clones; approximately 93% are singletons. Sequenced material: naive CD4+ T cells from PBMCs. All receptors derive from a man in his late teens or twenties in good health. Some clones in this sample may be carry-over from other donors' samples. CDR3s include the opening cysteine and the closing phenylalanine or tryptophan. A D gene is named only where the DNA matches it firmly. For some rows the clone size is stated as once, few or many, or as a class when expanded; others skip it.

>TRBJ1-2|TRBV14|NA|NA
CASSRRPGRQEGYGYTF
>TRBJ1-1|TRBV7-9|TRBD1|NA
CASSPSGGSGNTEAFF
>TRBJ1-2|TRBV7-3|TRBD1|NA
CASSQGQGGGYTF
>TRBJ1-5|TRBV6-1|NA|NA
CASSSLPRGNQPQHF
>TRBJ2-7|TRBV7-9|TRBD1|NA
CASSLAGTGLGYEQYF
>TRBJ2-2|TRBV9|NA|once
CASSPLHGGTGELFF
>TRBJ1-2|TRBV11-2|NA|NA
CASRNPYRTSNYGYTF
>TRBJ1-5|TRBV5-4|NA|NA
CASSLSGDVQGQPQHF
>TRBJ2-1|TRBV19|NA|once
CASSAWGRESEQFF
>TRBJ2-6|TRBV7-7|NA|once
CASSPAFPGANVLTF
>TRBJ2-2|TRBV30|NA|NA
CAWSGAVNTGELFF
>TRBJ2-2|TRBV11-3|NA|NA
CASSPGWRTGNTGELFF
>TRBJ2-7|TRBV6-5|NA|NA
CASSYSSAFPYEQYF
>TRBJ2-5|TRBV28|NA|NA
CASSGSAETQYF
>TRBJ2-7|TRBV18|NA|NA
CASSPSTRTGRYEQYF
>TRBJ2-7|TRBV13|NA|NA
CASSLGGAGRAAEQYF
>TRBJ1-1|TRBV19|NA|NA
CASSMWRAAGTEAFF
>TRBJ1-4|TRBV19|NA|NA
CASSRGNRNEKLFF
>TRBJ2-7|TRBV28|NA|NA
CASSHKAYEQYF
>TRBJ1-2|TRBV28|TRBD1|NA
CASSQLPGQGDPF
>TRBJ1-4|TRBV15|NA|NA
CATSHSGEKLFF
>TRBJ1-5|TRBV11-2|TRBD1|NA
CASSFDRGGQPQHF
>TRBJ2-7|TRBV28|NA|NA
CASSFNGETGSNEQYF
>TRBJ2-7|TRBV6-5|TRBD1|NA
CASSRRQGAHEQYF
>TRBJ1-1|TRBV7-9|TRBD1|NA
CASSPGTGGESAFF
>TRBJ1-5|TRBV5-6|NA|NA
CASSSGKGNSNQPQHF
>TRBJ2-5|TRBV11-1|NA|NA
CASSFGPPWLADGETQYF
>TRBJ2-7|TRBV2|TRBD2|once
CASSVQRESPGEQYF
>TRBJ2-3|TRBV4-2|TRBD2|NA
CASSSSGGPGVYTQYF
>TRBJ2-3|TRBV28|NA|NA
CASTRPGANSDTQYF
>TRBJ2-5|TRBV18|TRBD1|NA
CASSPLRDSQETQYF
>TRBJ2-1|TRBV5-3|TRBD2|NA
CARSFKASGGRYNEQFF